This T cell receptor beta chain stems from a study of CD8 T cells in Susac syndrome. Findings and limits, study-wide: The number of individuals included in the study's TCR sequencing and HLA analysis was acknowledged as relatively small.

Random hexamers were used to reverse transcribe roughly 0.45 to 1 ug of RNA. TCRdb independently ran MiXCR on the immunoSEQ multiplex PCR reads; one entry per CDR3 protein. The top ten hold over 0.2% of the sample, which has 69,000 or so distinct CDR3 sequences, around 95% seen once. V lost 3 bases, J lost 4 bases, and 11 bases lay in between. The CDR3 spans 14 residues. CDR1 and CDR2 from the germline V gene are KGHDR and SFDVKD. As concerns this clonotype: The antigen remains undetermined.

This clonotype originated in a human donor in good health. The sequencing input was CD8+ T cells from PBMCs. The chain carries TRBV24-1 and TRBJ1-2, with D unresolved. The CDR3 here is CATSDLRTTYGYTF. CDR3 in DNA: TGTGCCACCAGTGATCTCCGGACGACCTATGGCTACACCTTC.